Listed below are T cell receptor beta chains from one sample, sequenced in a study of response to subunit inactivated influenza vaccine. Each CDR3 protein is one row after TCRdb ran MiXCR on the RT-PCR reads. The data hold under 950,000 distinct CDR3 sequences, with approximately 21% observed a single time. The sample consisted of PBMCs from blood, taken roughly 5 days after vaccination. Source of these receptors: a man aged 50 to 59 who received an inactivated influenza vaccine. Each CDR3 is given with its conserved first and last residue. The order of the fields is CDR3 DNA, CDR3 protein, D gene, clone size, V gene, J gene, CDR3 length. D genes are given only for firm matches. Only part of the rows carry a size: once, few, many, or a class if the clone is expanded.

DNA: TGTGCCAGCAGGAGGACCGCCGGAATCTACGAGCAGTACTTC; CDR3: CASRRTAGIYEQYF; D: NA; size: few; V: TRBV28; J: TRBJ2-7; length: 14
DNA: TGCAGTTTTGGGGGGGAGACAGGGCGGGCATACAATGAGCAGTTCTTC; CDR3: CSFGGETGRAYNEQFF; D: NA; size: many; V: TRBV29-1; J: TRBJ2-1; length: 16
DNA: TGCGCCAGCAGCTTGGCAGGAGCGAACACTGAAGCTTTCTTT; CDR3: CASSLAGANTEAFF; D: NA; size: many; V: TRBV5-1; J: TRBJ1-1; length: 14
DNA: TGTGCCAGCAGAAACCCGGGGGTTTCCTACGAGCAGTACTTC; CDR3: CASRNPGVSYEQYF; D: NA; size: few; V: TRBV12-3/TRBV12-4; J: TRBJ2-7; length: 14
DNA: TGTGCCAGCAGTCGGGCCACGGTGGATGAGCAGTTCTTC; CDR3: CASSRATVDEQFF; D: NA; size: few; V: TRBV12-3/TRBV12-4; J: TRBJ2-1; length: 13
DNA: TGTGCCAGCGCTACAGGGCTTCAGCCCCAGCATTTT; CDR3: CASATGLQPQHF; D: NA; size: NA; V: TRBV7-9; J: TRBJ1-5; length: 12
DNA: TGCGCCAGCAGCCAAGATTTAGGGAGAATGAACACTGAAGCTTTCTTT; CDR3: CASSQDLGRMNTEAFF; D: NA; size: many; V: TRBV4-3; J: TRBJ1-1; length: 16
DNA: TGTGCCAGCAGCCACCAGGGAGGACGGCTGGGCACTGAAGCTTTCTTT; CDR3: CASSHQGGRLGTEAFF; D: NA; size: NA; V: TRBV4-2; J: TRBJ1-1; length: 16
DNA: TGTGCCAGCAGTTACGACAGTCGGGAGACCCAGTACTTC; CDR3: CASSYDSRETQYF; D: NA; size: few; V: TRBV6-2/TRBV6-3; J: TRBJ2-5; length: 13
DNA: TGTGCCAGCAGGCAGGGGTACCAGCCCCAGCATTTT; CDR3: CASRQGYQPQHF; D: NA; size: few; V: TRBV12-3/TRBV12-4; J: TRBJ1-5; length: 12
DNA: TGTGCCAGCAGGGACCCGGGACAGGGGATGTTCGAGCAGTACTTC; CDR3: CASRDPGQGMFEQYF; D: TRBD1; size: NA; V: TRBV28; J: TRBJ2-7; length: 15
DNA: TGCGCCAGCAGCCAAGATTTTATTGTACAGCCTAACGAGCAGTACTTC; CDR3: CASSQDFIVQPNEQYF; D: NA; size: few; V: TRBV4-3; J: TRBJ2-7; length: 16
DNA: TGTGCCATCAAGGGGACCCTCCTCTCCTACGAGCAGTACTTC; CDR3: CAIKGTLLSYEQYF; D: NA; size: NA; V: TRBV10-3; J: TRBJ2-7; length: 14
DNA: TGCGCCAGCAGCTTGGGCTCGTGGGGCAGGGGGACTGAAGCTTTCTTT; CDR3: CASSLGSWGRGTEAFF; D: TRBD1; size: NA; V: TRBV5-1; J: TRBJ1-1; length: 16
DNA: TGCAGTGCTAGAGATGGTAGCGGGGTAGGCACCGGGGAGCTGTTTTTT; CDR3: CSARDGSGVGTGELFF; D: TRBD2; size: few; V: TRBV20-1; J: TRBJ2-2; length: 16
DNA: TGCAGCGTTGAAAGGCGACAGGCGAACACTGAAGCTTTCTTT; CDR3: CSVERRQANTEAFF; D: NA; size: NA; V: TRBV29-1; J: TRBJ1-1; length: 14
DNA: TGTGCCAGCAGCCTGGGATCCCACTTACGCTACGAGCAGTACTTC; CDR3: CASSLGSHLRYEQYF; D: NA; size: NA; V: TRBV14; J: TRBJ2-7; length: 15
DNA: TGTGCCAGCAGACGGGGACAGGGAAACACCGGGGAGCTGTTTTTT; CDR3: CASRRGQGNTGELFF; D: TRBD1; size: few; V: TRBV12-3/TRBV12-4; J: TRBJ2-2; length: 15
DNA: TGTGCCAGCAGTTTGGCCAGGAGAGCCAAAAACATTCAGTACTTC; CDR3: CASSLARRAKNIQYF; D: NA; size: NA; V: TRBV12-3/TRBV12-4; J: TRBJ2-4; length: 15
DNA: TGCGCCAGCAGCTTTTTGGGGGTGGCTGAAGCTTTCTTT; CDR3: CASSFLGVAEAFF; D: NA; size: few; V: TRBV5-1; J: TRBJ1-1; length: 13